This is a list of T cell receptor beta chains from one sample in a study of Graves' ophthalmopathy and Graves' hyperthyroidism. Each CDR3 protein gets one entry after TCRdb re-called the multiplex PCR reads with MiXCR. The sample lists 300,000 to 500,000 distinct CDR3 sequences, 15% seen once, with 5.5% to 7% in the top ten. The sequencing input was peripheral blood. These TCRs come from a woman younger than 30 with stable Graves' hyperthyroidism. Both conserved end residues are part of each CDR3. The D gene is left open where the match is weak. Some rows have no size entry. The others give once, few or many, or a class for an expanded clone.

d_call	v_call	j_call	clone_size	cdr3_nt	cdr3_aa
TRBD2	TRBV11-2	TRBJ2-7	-	TGTGCCAGCAGCTTACTAGCGGGGGGAAACGAGCAGTACTTC	CASSLLAGGNEQYF
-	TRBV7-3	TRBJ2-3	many	TGTGCCAGCAGTACCGGGGATACGCAGTATTTT	CASSTGDTQYF
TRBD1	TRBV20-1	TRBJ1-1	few	TGCAGTGCTAGAGATCTGTCAGGGGGCTCGTCTATGAACACTGAAGCTTTCTTT	CSARDLSGGSSMNTEAFF
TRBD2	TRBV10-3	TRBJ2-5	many	TGTGCCATCTCTAGCGGGAACCAAGAGACCCAGTACTTC	CAISSGNQETQYF
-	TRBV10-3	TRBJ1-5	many	TGTGCCGCCGGGGGAGGGGATCAGCCCCAGCATTTT	CAAGGGDQPQHF
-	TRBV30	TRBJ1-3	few	TGTGCCTGGAGTGTAGTTTCGGCGGGGAGGACAGTTCATTTT	CAWSVVSAGRTVHF
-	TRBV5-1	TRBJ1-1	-	TGCGCCAGCAGCTTGAACGGTGGGGACACTGAAACTTTCTTT	CASSLNGGDTETFF
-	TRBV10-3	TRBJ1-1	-	TGTGCCATCAAGGGGGGAATGAACACTGAAGCTTTCTTT	CAIKGGMNTEAFF
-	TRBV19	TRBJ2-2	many	TGTGCCAGTAGTAGACCGGGCGGGGAGCTGTTTTTT	CASSRPGGELFF
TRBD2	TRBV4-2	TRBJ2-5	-	TGTGCCAGCAGCCAAAGGCTCGTGAAGACTAGCGGGAAGAGCGGGACTGAGACCCAGTACTTC	CASSQRLVKTSGKSGTETQYF
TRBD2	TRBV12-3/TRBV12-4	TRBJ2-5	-	TGTGCCAGCAGCCCACCACTAGCGGGGGCTCTACAAGAGACCCAGTACTTC	CASSPPLAGALQETQYF